This T cell receptor beta chain was found in a study of blood T cells in healthy people across ages. The CDR3 totals 13 residues. CDR1 MDHEN and CDR2 SYDVKM come from the germline V gene. Every sample had a minimum of 6.5 million PBMCs isolated. Primers used in a second PCR of roughly 6 to 12 cycles were a sample-barcoded 5' primer and a J-beta primer mix. One entry per CDR3 protein results from TCRdb running MiXCR on the 5' RACE reads. The table includes about 1.4 million distinct CDR3 sequences, around 59% detected once. Study findings and constraints: Long-lived donors carried more naive CD4+ cells and greater diversity than aged donors.

Concerning this clonotype itself: Antigen specificity is unknown.

The TCR was taken from a man aged 18 to 29 in good health. Sequenced input: blood. J is TRBJ2-5 and V is TRBV28, with TRBD2 matching over 7 bases. The J call may be wrong; the DNA end is better matched by TRBJ2-7. For the CDR3, the DNA is TGTGCCAGCAGACTCAGGGACTACTACGAGCAGTACTTC. It is translated as CASRLRDYYEQYF.